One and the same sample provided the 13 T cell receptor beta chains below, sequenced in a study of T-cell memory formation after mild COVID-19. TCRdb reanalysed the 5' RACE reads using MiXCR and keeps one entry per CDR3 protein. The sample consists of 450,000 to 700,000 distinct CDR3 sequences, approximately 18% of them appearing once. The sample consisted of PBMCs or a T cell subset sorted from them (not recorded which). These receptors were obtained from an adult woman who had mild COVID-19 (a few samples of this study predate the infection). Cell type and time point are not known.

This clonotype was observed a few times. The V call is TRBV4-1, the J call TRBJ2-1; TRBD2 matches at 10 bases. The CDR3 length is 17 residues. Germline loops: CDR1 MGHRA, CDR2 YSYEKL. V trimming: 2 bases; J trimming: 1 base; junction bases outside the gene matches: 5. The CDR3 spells CASSQYSSGGSYNEQFF. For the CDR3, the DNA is TGCGCCAGCAGCCAATACTCTAGCGGGGGATCCTACAATGAGCAGTTCTTC.

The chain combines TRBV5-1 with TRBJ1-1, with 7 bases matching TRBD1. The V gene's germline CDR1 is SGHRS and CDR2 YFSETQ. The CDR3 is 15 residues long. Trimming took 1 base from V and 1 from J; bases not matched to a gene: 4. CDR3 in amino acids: CASSLPRDRNTEAFF. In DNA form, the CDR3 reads TGCGCCAGCAGCTTGCCCCGGGACAGGAACACTGAAGCTTTCTTT.

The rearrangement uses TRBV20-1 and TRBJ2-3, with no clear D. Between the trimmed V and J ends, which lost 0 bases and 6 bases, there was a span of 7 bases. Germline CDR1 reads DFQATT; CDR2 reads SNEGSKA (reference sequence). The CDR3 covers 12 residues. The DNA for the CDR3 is TGCAGTGCTAGAGATGAGGTGGATACGCAGTATTTT. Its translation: CSARDEVDTQYF.

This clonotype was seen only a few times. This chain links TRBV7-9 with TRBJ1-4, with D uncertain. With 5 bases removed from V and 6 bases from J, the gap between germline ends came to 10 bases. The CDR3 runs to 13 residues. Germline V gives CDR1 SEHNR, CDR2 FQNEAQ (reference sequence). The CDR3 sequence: CASSPSFDEKLFF. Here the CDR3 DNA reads TGTGCCAGCAGCCCTAGCTTCGATGAAAAACTGTTTTTT.

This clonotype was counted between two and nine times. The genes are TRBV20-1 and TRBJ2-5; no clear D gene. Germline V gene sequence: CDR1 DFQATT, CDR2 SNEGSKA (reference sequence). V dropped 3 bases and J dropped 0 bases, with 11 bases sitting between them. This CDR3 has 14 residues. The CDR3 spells CSARIRRNQETQYF. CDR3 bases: TGCAGTGCTAGGATTCGGAGAAACCAAGAGACCCAGTACTTC.

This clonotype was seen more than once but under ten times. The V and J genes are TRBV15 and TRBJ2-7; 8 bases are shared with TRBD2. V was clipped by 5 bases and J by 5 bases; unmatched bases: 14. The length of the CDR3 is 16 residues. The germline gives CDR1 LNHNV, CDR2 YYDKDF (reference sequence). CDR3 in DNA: TGTGCCACCAGCCCGAAAGCCGCCGGGACTAGGGACGAGCAGTACTTC. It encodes CATSPKAAGTRDEQYF.

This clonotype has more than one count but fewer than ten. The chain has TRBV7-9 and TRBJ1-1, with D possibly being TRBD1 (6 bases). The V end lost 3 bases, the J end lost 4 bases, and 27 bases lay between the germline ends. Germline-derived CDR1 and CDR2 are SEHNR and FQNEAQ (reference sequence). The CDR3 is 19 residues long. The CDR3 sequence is CASSFGNRAAKRGRTEAFF. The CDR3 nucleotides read TGTGCCAGCAGCTTTGGGAACCGGGCAGCAAAACGGGGGCGCACTGAAGCTTTCTTT.

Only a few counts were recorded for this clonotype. The CDR3 reads CACRGLTDTQYF. CDR3 DNA sequence: TGTGCCTGCCGCGGATTGACAGATACGCAGTATTTT. This sequence joins TRBV30 and TRBJ2-3; D call uncertain. Germline CDR1 and CDR2: GTSNPN and SVGIG (reference sequence). The CDR3 spans 12 residues. The V end lost 6 bases, the J end lost 3 bases, and 10 bases lay between the germline ends.

Here the CDR3 DNA reads TGTGCCAGCAGCCCCCCTTGGCCGTCCATGAACACTGAAGCTTTCTTT. It is translated as CASSPPWPSMNTEAFF. The chain recombines TRBV7-9 with TRBJ1-1; D is ambiguous. Germline-derived CDR1 and CDR2 are SEHNR and FQNEAQ (reference sequence). Trimming stripped 5 bases from V and 0 bases from J, with 16 bases between. The CDR3 is 16 residues long.

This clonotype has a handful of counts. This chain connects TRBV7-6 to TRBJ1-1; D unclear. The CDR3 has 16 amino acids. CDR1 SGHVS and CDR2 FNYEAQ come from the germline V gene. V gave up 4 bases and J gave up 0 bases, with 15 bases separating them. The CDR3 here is CASSSLPVPLNTEAFF. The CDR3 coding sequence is TGTGCCAGCAGCTCTCTCCCAGTCCCCCTGAACACTGAAGCTTTCTTT.

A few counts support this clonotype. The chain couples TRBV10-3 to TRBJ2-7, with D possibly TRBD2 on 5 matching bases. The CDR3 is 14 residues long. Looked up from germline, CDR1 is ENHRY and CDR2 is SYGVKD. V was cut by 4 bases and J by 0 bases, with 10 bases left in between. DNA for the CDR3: TGTGCCATCAGTGCTAAAGGGAGCTCCTACGAGCAGTACTTC. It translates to CAISAKGSSYEQYF.

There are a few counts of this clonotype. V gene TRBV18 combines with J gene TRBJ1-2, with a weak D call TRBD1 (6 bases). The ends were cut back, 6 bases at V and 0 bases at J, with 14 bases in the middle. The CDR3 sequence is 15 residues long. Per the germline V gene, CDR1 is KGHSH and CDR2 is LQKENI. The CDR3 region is CASSPMDSSNYGYTF. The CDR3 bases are TGTGCCAGCTCCCCGATGGACAGTTCTAACTATGGCTACACCTTC. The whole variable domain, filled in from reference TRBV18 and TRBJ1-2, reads NAGVMQNPRHLVRRRGQEARLRCSPMKGHSHVYWYRQLPEEGLKFMVYLQKENIIDESGMPKERFSAEFPKEGPSILRIQQVVRGDSAAYFCASSPMDSSNYGYTFGSGTRLTVV.

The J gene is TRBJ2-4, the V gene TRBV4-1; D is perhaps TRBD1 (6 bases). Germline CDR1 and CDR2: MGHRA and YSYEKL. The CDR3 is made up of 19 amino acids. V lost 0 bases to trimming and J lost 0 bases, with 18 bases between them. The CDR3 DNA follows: TGCGCCAGCAGCCAAGATCCTTTTCGGGACAACTTAGCCAAAAACATTCAGTACTTC. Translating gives CASSQDPFRDNLAKNIQYF.